The clone carrying this T cell receptor (beta chain) showed up just a few times. CDR3 size: 17 residues. Germline V CDR1 and CDR2: SEHNR, FQNEAQ (reference sequence). J was trimmed by 3 bases and V by 2 bases; bases with no gene match: 11. This specimen comes from a study of blood T cells in healthy people across ages. A sample-barcoded 5' primer and a J-beta primer mix were used in a second PCR of roughly 7 to 11 cycles. From the 5' RACE reads, TCRdb called clonotypes with MiXCR, one entry per CDR3 protein. This sample yields approximately 730,000 distinct CDR3 sequences, of which roughly 53% are seen a single time; about 38% belongs to the top ten.

Sequencing was done on a sample of blood. The rearrangement joins TRBV7-9 to TRBJ2-7; 9 nucleotides align to TRBD1. The clonotype was recovered from a man older than 75 in good health. CDR3 nucleotide sequence: TGTGCCAGCAGCTTATTTAGGTGGGACAGGGCCCGCTACGAGCAGTACTTC. Protein: CASSLFRWDRARYEQYF.